The sequence of this T cell receptor beta chain was determined in a study of blood T cells in healthy people across ages. This clonotype has ten or more counts. The use of a sample-barcoded 5' primer and a J-beta primer mix characterized a second PCR of 7 to 11 cycles. TCRdb analysed the 5' RACE reads with MiXCR anew, one entry per CDR3 protein. The table has more than 700,000 distinct CDR3 sequences, roughly 46% seen once. The receptor's source is a man aged 80 or over in good health. The specimen sequenced was blood.

This CDR3 is CASSLQGEGNYEQYF. Here the CDR3 DNA reads TGTGCCAGCAGTTTACAGGGTGAGGGGAACTACGAGCAGTACTTC. The chain has TRBV28 and TRBJ2-7; D possibly matches TRBD1 or TRBD2 (5 bases each). V gave up 2 bases and J gave up 3 bases, with 14 bases separating them. CDR3 size: 15 residues. In germline, CDR1 is MDHEN, CDR2 SYDVKM.